This TCR beta chain was recovered during a study of regulatory T cells in long-lasting Graves disease. iRepertoire HTBI primers and Arm-PCR of CDR3 regions built TCR beta libraries. MiXCR, applied by TCRdb to the multiplex PCR reads, yields one record per CDR3 protein. The sample includes 550,000 to 600,000 distinct CDR3 sequences, about 16% of them seen just once. Time point reported: newly diagnosed GD, antithyroid drugs for less than 3 months. Making the TCR library involved RNA that had been extracted from PBMCs. The ends lost 5 bases at V and 9 bases at J; junction bases unmatched: 4. Looked up from germline, CDR1 is MNHNS and CDR2 is SASEGT. The CDR3 contains 13 residues. Study-wide results and limits: Gene preferences differed: TRBV28, TRBJ1-2, TRBJ2-5 in persistent cases.

This clonotype was found a few times. No antigen is known for it. A further study also used this sample, focusing on T cells in Graves' hyperthyroidism and ophthalmopathy. From that paper: The study used the HTBI primer set for a first-round RT-PCR of the TCR CDR3.

This sequence joins TRBV6-1 and TRBJ2-3; TRBD1 matches at 11 bases. The source of this sequence is a man aged 18-30 years with Graves disease. The specimen was peripheral blood mononuclear cells (PBMCs), collected at new diagnosis, from a patient treated with antithyroid drugs. The CDR3 nucleotides read TGTGCCAGCAGTCAACGGGACAGGGGGACGCAGTATTTT. As protein: CASSQRDRGTQYF.